Reported below is one T cell receptor (beta chain). The specificity of this receptor is unknown. Nothing much larger sits one base from this clone, and base qualities are not available. The immunoSEQ Assay, a bias-controlled multiplex PCR, was used to amplify TCRbeta CDR3 regions from genomic DNA. Processing in the source paper ran as follows. Nucleated cell counts per sample were estimated from amplification of reference gene primers within the assay. To quantify the absolute abundance of each unique TCRbeta CDR3 rearrangement, sequence reads were collapsed and filtered. For each sample, productive Simpson clonality was calculated as the square root of Simpson's diversity index over productive rearrangements. Drawn from immuneACCESS, this table holds only the in-frame rearrangements with V and J called that TCRdb kept. Clones are partly lost; checked studies trace under half to an unresolved V gene and leave the rest unexplained. From that table come the V and J calls and clone size; the DNA was used to work out D and trimming. For this sample there are some 160,000 clones; around four fifths appear just once. The top ten constitute around 2.1% of the sample.

Each collaborating institution followed its own protocols to collect whole blood in K2EDTA tubes. For TCRbeta analysis, collaborators shipped samples as frozen whole blood, isolated PBMCs, or DNA extracted from either of those sample types. The sample belongs to a study of blood T cell repertoires in COVID-19 (dated by TCRdb to 2020 to 2021). General notes on the study: Samples covering the acute and convalescent phases of COVID-19 were provided by collaborators in the United States, Italy and Spain. The prospective study material was composed of cDNA or gDNA derived from T cells, B-cell-depleted T cells, or PBMCs. Subjects who had been exposed to COVID-19, were actively infected with it, or had recovered from it provided the deeply sampled blood TCRbeta repertoires that made up the dataset. The repertoires were made available in a free public database intended to serve as a resource for research on the immune response to SARS-CoV-2. Samples came from the ongoing ImmuneRACE study (first 160 participants) plus 1,254 subjects from 6 global collaborators. A de-identified subject ID, COVID-19 status, age in years and sex were almost always included in the sample metadata. Where available, HLA class I and class II types were obtained from metadata supplied by the sample provider rather than from assay-based typing.

The CDR3 runs 16 residues from the cysteine to the phenylalanine. CDR3 DNA is the only sequence kept; it has 48 bases, read in frame from the first base. Clipping removes 0 bases from V and 3 bases from J, with 8 as the unmatched junction base count. The germline V gene gives CDR1 as SGHRS and CDR2 as YFSETQ. Findings and caveats that apply to the study as a whole: The amount of clinical and demographic metadata varied by source and participant and was provided uncurated.

This TCR was sampled from an elderly woman with acute or convalescent COVID-19. What was sequenced was peripheral blood. The sequence is built from TRBV5-1 and TRBJ2-5; TRBD2 matches 7 bases in the middle. This receptor carries the CDR3 CASSLEVASGKETQYF. The sequence in DNA is TGCGCCAGCAGCTTGGAGGTGGCTAGCGGTAAAGAGACCCAGTACTTC.